This T cell receptor beta chain was observed in a study of post-analysis software for immune sequencing data (dated by TCRdb to between 2015 and 2016). Background for the entire study: The recorded disease courses included relapsing-remitting, secondary progressive and progressive-relapsing multiple sclerosis, and some patients had no subtype annotation. The multiple sclerosis patient repertoires were compared with ten to eleven previously published healthy control repertoires from donors aged about 6 to 26 years. A subset of samples was prepared in parallel using single-end sample barcoding, then pooled and co-amplified after Illumina adapter ligation.

TCR beta repertoires were profiled from peripheral blood of roughly 13 young patients with multiple sclerosis to demonstrate the VDJtools post-analysis software. The patients with multiple sclerosis were children and adolescents between roughly 6 and 16 years of age. Library creation used PCR. Sequencing used an Illumina HiSeq 2500. To reduce PCR and sequencing biases, unique molecular identifiers were incorporated into the TCR beta cDNA libraries. Approximately 500,000 cDNA molecules were obtained per 1 to 10 million input T cells, so each molecule approximated one T cell. The patient libraries were prepared and sequenced using the same protocol as the earlier healthy control dataset. Within a given batch, samples were prepared together, multiplexed and sequenced on the same HiSeq lane. Turning to the authors' computational methods: MIGEC handled the raw barcoded reads, throwing out single-read molecular identifier groups before consensus assembly and CDR3 extraction. Clonotype tables were post-analysed with VDJtools, normalizing diversity by down-sampling all datasets to the smallest sample size. In repertoire overlap clustering, CDR3 amino acid sequences, but not nucleotide sequences, were matched to correct batch-related cross-sample contamination. TCRdb took the public reads, trimmed them with fastp at Q25, ran MiXCR for clone calling and kept in-frame beta chains. CDR3 protein duplicates are merged, each entry listing the most common genes and DNA. The V and J calls were determined by TCRdb, not by the authors. The sample includes roughly 600,000 distinct CDR3 sequences, with 44% observed a single time. Of the sample, over 1.5% is held by the ten largest clones.

CDR1 and CDR2 were assigned from the germline V gene (reference sequence) as LNHNV and YYDKDF. The CDR3 runs 17 residues from the cysteine to the phenylalanine. Of all the DNA, just the CDR3 is kept, 51 bases in frame from base 1. V loses 3 bases at its end and J loses 1 base; junction bases beyond the gene matches: 9. This clonotype was recorded once. Its recognized antigen is unknown. Base qualities are not provided; no much larger clone lies one nucleotide away. The investigation overall reported the following: Multiple sclerosis patients had significantly lower normalized Chao1 diversity than controls, a result that suggests substantial peripheral T-cell clonal expansion. Significantly higher frequencies in patients than in controls were found for roughly 5 TRBV segments, including TRBV5-6, TRBV5-1 and TRBV20-1. The control group was slightly older than the multiple sclerosis patient group. Strong co-clustering of samples prepared in the same batch was shown by direct clustering with F measure, prompting a batch-effect correction.

Sequencing input: blood. The chain uses TRBV15 and TRBJ2-7; TRBD1 agrees with 10 junctional bases. The origin of this receptor is a girl aged 10 to 17 with multiple sclerosis. The CDR3 reads CATSRGAGTGDSYEQYF. The DNA sequence reads TGTGCCACCAGCAGGGGAGCCGGGACAGGGGATTCCTACGAGCAGTACTTC.